The following is a T cell receptor beta chain sequence with its context. Antigen unknown. Germline values: CDR1 SQVTM, CDR2 ANQGSEA. Trimming took 6 bases from V and 7 from J, leaving 15 bases between them. The CDR3 runs 13 residues. This entry comes from a study of beta chain features in type 1 diabetes. Study observations and caveats: A moderate, significant TCRB CDR3 shortening appeared in type 1 diabetes across four CD4+ subsets.

The isolated RNA, all of it, was reverse transcribed, so expressed TCRB transcripts were what got sequenced. The method was immunoSEQ multiplex PCR; TCRdb's version includes in-frame clones alone and lacks a portion of them. Of under 400,000 clones listed, roughly 12% were seen once; the top ten hold 0.008% to 0.011%. Sample: naive CD4+ T cells from blood. V and J are TRBV29-1 and TRBJ1-4; a weak D match, TRBD1 (6 bases). This sequence was found in a young woman with type 1 diabetes. CDR3 sequence reads: CSVAGVLREKLFF. The CDR3 coding sequence is TGCAGCGTCGCAGGGGTCCTGCGTGAAAAACTGTTTTTT.